These T cell receptor beta chains were read from a single sample in a study of beta chain features in type 1 diabetes. Some clones are missing from TCRdb's copy, which holds only in-frame ones; the method was immunoSEQ multiplex PCR. Of about 170,000 clones listed, 7.8% were seen once; the top ten hold approximately 0.93%. Sequencing was carried out using central memory CD4+ T cells from blood. The receptors shown here come from a woman aged 40-49 years with type 1 diabetes. CDR3s include the opening cysteine and the closing phenylalanine or tryptophan. D genes are given only for firm matches. Some rows have no size entry. The others give once, few or many, or a class for an expanded clone.

len,j_gene,d_gene,abundance,v_gene,CDR3nt,CDR3aa
13,TRBJ1-1,TRBD1,.,TRBV7-3,TGTGCCAGCAGCCCCCGACAGGGCGGTGAAGCTTTCTTT,CASSPRQGGEAFF
16,TRBJ2-5,TRBD2,few,TRBV5-1,TGCGCCAGCAGCGCTACTAGCGGGGGAAACCAAGAGACCCAGTACTTC,CASSATSGGNQETQYF
14,TRBJ2-2,TRBD2,few,TRBV11-2,TGTGCCAGCAGCTCCCGTCCGACTAGCGGGACGATGTTTTTT,CASSSRPTSGTMFF
16,TRBJ2-7,.,.,TRBV5-1,TGCGCCAGCAGCTTGGGAGGCGGGACAGCTTCCTACGAGCAGTACTTC,CASSLGGGTASYEQYF
13,TRBJ2-7,TRBD1,few,TRBV2,TGTGCCAGCAGTGGGGGACAGAGATACGAGCAGTACTTC,CASSGGQRYEQYF
15,TRBJ2-2,TRBD1,few,TRBV6-5,TGTGCCAGCAGTCCGCAGGGGGCAGGGACCGGGGAGCTGTTTTTT,CASSPQGAGTGELFF
18,TRBJ1-4,TRBD1,few,TRBV7-2,TGTGCCAGCAGCCAGAACCAACCCGGGACAGGGGGAGGCGAAAAACTGTTTTTT,CASSQNQPGTGGGEKLFF
14,TRBJ1-3,.,many,TRBV9,TGTGCCAGCAGCGCCGGGGGGACTGGAAACACCATATATTTT,CASSAGGTGNTIYF
12,TRBJ2-7,.,many,TRBV29-1,TGCAGCGTTGGGGGTTCGGGGTGGGAGCAGTACTTC,CSVGGSGWEQYF
15,TRBJ2-7,TRBD1,few,TRBV5-1,TGCGCCAGCAGCTATCGACAGGGGAATGCGTACGAGCAGTACTTC,CASSYRQGNAYEQYF
16,TRBJ1-6,.,.,TRBV28,TGTGCCAGCAGTTTGCGAGGGGGTACCTATAATTCACCCCTCCACTTT,CASSLRGGTYNSPLHF
15,TRBJ2-1,TRBD2,once,TRBV2,TGTGCCAGCAGTGGGACTAGCGGGGGCCCCAATGAGCAGTTCTTC,CASSGTSGGPNEQFF